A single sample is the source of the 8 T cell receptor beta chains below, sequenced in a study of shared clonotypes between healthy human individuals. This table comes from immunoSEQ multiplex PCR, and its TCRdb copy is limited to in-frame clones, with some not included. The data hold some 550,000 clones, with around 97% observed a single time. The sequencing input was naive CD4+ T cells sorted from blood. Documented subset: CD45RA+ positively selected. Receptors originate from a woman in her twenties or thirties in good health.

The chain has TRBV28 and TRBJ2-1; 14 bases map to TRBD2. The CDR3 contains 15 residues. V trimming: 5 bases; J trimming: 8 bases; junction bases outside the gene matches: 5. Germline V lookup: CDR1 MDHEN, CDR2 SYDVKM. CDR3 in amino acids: CASSLGLAGEHEQFF. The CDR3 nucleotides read TGTGCCAGCAGTCTGGGACTAGCGGGAGAGCATGAGCAGTTCTTC.

The CDR3 region is CASSWGPDIQYF. The CDR3 DNA sequence: TGTGCCAGCAGTTGGGGCCCGGACATTCAGTACTTC. The rearrangement uses TRBV28 and TRBJ2-4, with a possible D match to TRBD1 (5 bases). V was shortened by 4 bases and J by 8 bases, with 9 bases between the two germline ends. This CDR3 comprises 12 residues. CDR1 is MDHEN, CDR2 SYDVKM, per germline.

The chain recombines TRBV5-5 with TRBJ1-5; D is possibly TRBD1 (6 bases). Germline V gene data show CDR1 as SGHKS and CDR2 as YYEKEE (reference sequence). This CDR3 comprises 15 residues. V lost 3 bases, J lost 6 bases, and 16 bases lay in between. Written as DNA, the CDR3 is TGTGCCAGCAGCTCGAAAATAACAGGGTTTCAGCCCCAGCATTTT. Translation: CASSSKITGFQPQHF.

Here the CDR3 reads CASSLARPSSGANVLTF. The DNA of the CDR3 is TGCGCCAGCAGCTTGGCTCGGCCGAGCTCTGGGGCCAACGTCCTGACTTTC. The chain links TRBV5-1 to TRBJ2-6; D is uncertain. Germline loops: CDR1 SGHRS, CDR2 YFSETQ. This CDR3 comprises 17 residues. Deletions cut 0 bases from V and 0 bases from J, with 10 bases between. Filled out from reference TRBV5-1 and TRBJ2-6, the complete variable domain reads KAGVTQTPRYLIKTRGQQVTLSCSPISGHRSVSWYQQTPGQGLQFLFEYFSETQRNKGNFPGRFSGRQFSNSRSEMNVSTLELGDSALYLCASSLARPSSGANVLTFGAGSRLTVL.

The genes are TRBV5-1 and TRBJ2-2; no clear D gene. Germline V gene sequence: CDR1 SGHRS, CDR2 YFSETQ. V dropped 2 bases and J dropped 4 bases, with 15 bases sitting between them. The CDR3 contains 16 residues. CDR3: CASSFGPGLGTGELFF. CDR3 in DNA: TGCGCCAGCAGCTTCGGACCCGGTCTGGGCACCGGGGAGCTGTTTTTT. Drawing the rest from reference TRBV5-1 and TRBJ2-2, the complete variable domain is KAGVTQTPRYLIKTRGQQVTLSCSPISGHRSVSWYQQTPGQGLQFLFEYFSETQRNKGNFPGRFSGRQFSNSRSEMNVSTLELGDSALYLCASSFGPGLGTGELFFGEGSRLTVL.

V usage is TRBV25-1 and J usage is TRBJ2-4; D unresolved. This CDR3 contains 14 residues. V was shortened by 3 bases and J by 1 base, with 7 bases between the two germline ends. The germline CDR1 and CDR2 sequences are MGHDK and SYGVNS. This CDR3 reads CASSDTLAKNIQYF. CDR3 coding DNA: TGTGCCAGCAGTGACACCCTTGCCAAAAACATTCAGTACTTC.

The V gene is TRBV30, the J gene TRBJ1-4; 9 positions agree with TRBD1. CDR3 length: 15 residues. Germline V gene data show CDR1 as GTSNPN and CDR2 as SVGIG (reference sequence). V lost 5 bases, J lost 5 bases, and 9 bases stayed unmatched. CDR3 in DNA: TGTGCCTGGCATACCGGGGGGACAGGGAATGAAAAACTGTTTTTT. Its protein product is CAWHTGGTGNEKLFF.

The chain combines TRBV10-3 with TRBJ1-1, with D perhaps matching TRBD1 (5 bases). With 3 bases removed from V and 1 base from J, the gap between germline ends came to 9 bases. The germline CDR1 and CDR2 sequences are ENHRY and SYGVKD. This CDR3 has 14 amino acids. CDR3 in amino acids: CAISDGTGNTEAFF. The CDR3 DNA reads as TGTGCCATCAGTGACGGGACTGGGAACACTGAAGCTTTCTTT.